The 27 T cell receptor beta chains below all came from one sample that was sequenced in a study of shared clonotypes between healthy human individuals. Libraries were prepared by immunoSEQ multiplex PCR; TCRdb keeps only in-frame clonotypes and omits some of them. The sample holds 1.4 million or so clones; approximately 98.5% are singletons and the top ten take approximately 0.38%. Sequenced input: naive CD4+ T cells sorted from blood. Subset of the sample: CD45RA+ positively selected. These receptors all stem from a man aged 25 to 40 in good health.

This chain links TRBV5-5 with TRBJ1-1, with D hard to call. V was pared by 0 bases and J by 5 bases, with 8 bases between. The CDR3 covers 13 residues. The germline gives CDR1 SGHKS, CDR2 YYEKEE (reference sequence). This CDR3 is CASSLVLVTEAFF. The CDR3, as DNA: TGTGCCAGCAGCTTGGTATTGGTAACTGAAGCTTTCTTT.

The sample holds one count of this clone. The chain employs TRBV28 and TRBJ1-5; D uncertain. Germline V gives CDR1 MDHEN, CDR2 SYDVKM. Between the trimmed V and J ends, which lost 4 bases and 7 bases, there was a span of 11 bases. This CDR3 has 13 amino acids. The CDR3 bases are TGTGCCAGCAGTTCTCGGGTGATACAGCCCCAGCATTTT. As protein: CASSSRVIQPQHF.

The gene calls are TRBV9 and TRBJ2-2; D not resolved. V was trimmed by 2 bases and J by 5 bases, leaving 10 bases between them. From germline, CDR1 is SGDLS and CDR2 YYNGEE. The CDR3 sequence is 14 residues long. The CDR3 here is CASSVRVGTGELFF. CDR3 sequence (DNA): TGTGCCAGCAGCGTTCGGGTAGGAACCGGGGAGCTGTTTTTT.

J is TRBJ1-5 and V is TRBV19; D not certain. The CDR3 is made up of 12 amino acids. Germline V gene lookup returns CDR1 LNHDA and CDR2 SQIVND (reference sequence). V gave up 6 bases and J gave up 3 bases, with 6 bases separating them. The CDR3 region has the DNA TGTGCCAGTAGGGGATACAATCAGCCCCAGCATTTT. This codes for CASRGYNQPQHF.

To note about this clone: Distinct nucleotide sequences in the sample also encode this CDR3. This rearrangement joins TRBV19 to TRBJ2-7, with 7 bases lining up with TRBD1. The CDR3 runs 14 residues. V shed 4 bases and J 1 base; nucleotides not matched to a gene: 4. Germline V gene sequence: CDR1 LNHDA, CDR2 SQIVND (reference sequence). Here the CDR3 DNA reads TGTGCCAGTAGTACGAGACAGGGTTCCTACGAGCAGTACTTC. This translates into CASSTRQGSYEQYF.

The chain has TRBV4-3 and TRBJ2-1; a possible D gene is TRBD1 (6 bases). The V end was cut by 0 bases, the J end by 2 bases, with 8 bases between. Germline V gene sequence: CDR1 LGHNA, CDR2 YSLEER. The CDR3 contains 15 residues. CDR3 nucleotide sequence: TGCGCCAGCAGCCAAGACTCAGGGGCCTACAATGAGCAGTTCTTC. This codes for CASSQDSGAYNEQFF.

The V gene is TRBV28, the J gene TRBJ1-2, with D maybe TRBD1 (6 bases). V was trimmed by 1 base and J by 1 base, leaving 16 bases between them. The CDR3 has 17 residues. Germline V gene lookup returns CDR1 MDHEN and CDR2 SYDVKM. Here the CDR3 reads CASSLFPLQGDNYGYTF. The CDR3 DNA reads TGTGCCAGCAGTTTATTCCCCTTACAGGGTGATAACTATGGCTACACCTTC.

The sample holds a few counts of this clone. This chain connects TRBV18 to TRBJ2-7, with 7 positions matching TRBD2. The V gene's germline CDR1 is KGHSH and CDR2 LQKENI. V lost 1 base and J lost 3; bases outside the gene matches: 6. This CDR3 contains 15 residues. CDR3 loop: CASSPQRDPSYEQYF. The CDR3 DNA reads TGTGCCAGCTCACCACAGCGGGATCCAAGCTACGAGCAGTACTTC.

The gene calls are TRBV6-5 and TRBJ2-1; D unclear. Trimming pared 5 bases from V and 12 bases from J, leaving 11 bases between. Germline V CDR1 and CDR2: MNHEY, SVGAGI. The CDR3 consists of 11 residues. The DNA for the CDR3 is TGTGCCAGCAGTACCAACGCCGCGCAGTTCTTC. It specifies CASSTNAAQFF.

The chain uses TRBV10-3 and TRBJ2-7; 12 bases align to TRBD2. The J segment lost 5 bases and the V segment lost 8 bases, leaving 10 bases of the junction unmatched. The CDR3 runs 15 residues. The germline gives CDR1 ENHRY, CDR2 SYGVKD. CDR3 bases: TGTGCCATCTCCCTAGCGGGAGGGAGACCGCACGAGCAGTACTTC. Translating gives CAISLAGGRPHEQYF.

The chain carries TRBV18 and TRBJ1-1; D unresolved. Germline lookup yields CDR1 KGHSH and CDR2 LQKENI. V lost 3 bases, J lost 1 base, and 12 bases lay in between. The CDR3 runs 15 residues. The CDR3 reads CASSPQRVQNTEAFF. The CDR3 DNA sequence: TGTGCCAGCTCACCCCAGCGAGTGCAGAACACTGAAGCTTTCTTT.

This chain joins TRBV6-6 and TRBJ1-4; tentative D call: TRBD1 (5 bases). CDR3 size: 12 residues. Trimming took 8 bases from V and 8 from J, leaving 12 bases between them. The germline gives CDR1 MNHNY, CDR2 SVGAGI (reference sequence). The CDR3 DNA follows: TGTGCCAGCGGACCTGGGGGGGAAAAACTGTTTTTT. Protein: CASGPGGEKLFF.

This sequence joins TRBV15 and TRBJ2-2; 8 bases align to TRBD2. Germline assignment: CDR1 LNHNV and CDR2 YYDKDF (reference sequence). V lost 2 bases to trimming and J lost 7 bases; unmatched junction nucleotides: 9. The CDR3 spans 16 residues. The CDR3 DNA is TGTGCCACCAGCAGAAAACCGGGACTAGTGATCGGGGAGCTGTTTTTT. Amino acid sequence: CATSRKPGLVIGELFF.

This clone was counted once. J is TRBJ2-1 and V is TRBV6-5; possibly TRBD1 or TRBD2 for D (5 bases each). CDR1 and CDR2 from the germline V gene are MNHEY and SVGAGI. V was shortened by 5 bases and J by 4 bases, with 15 bases between the two germline ends. This CDR3 comprises 15 residues. The DNA of the CDR3 is TGTGCCAGCAGTACCCGACGGGGCGGGTACAATGAGCAGTTCTTC. It yields the protein CASSTRRGGYNEQFF.

The chain uses TRBV30 and TRBJ1-1; D not certain. The CDR3 is made up of 12 amino acids. Deletions cut 4 bases from V and 6 bases from J, with 12 bases between. Germline-derived CDR1 and CDR2 are GTSNPN and SVGIG (reference sequence). The CDR3 nucleotides are TGTGCCTGGACCCAACGGTTTGCTGAAGCTTTCTTT. Its translation is CAWTQRFAEAFF.

The J gene is TRBJ2-1, the V gene TRBV28; 7 bases map to TRBD1. From germline, CDR1 is MDHEN and CDR2 SYDVKM. This CDR3 has 15 residues. Trimming removed 4 bases from V and 3 bases from J; junction bases left unmatched: 6. CDR3 nucleotide sequence: TGTGCCAGCAGTTCAGGACAGGTGAGCTACAATGAGCAGTTCTTC. This codes for CASSSGQVSYNEQFF.

V gene TRBV9 combines with J gene TRBJ1-5; TRBD1 might be the D (6 bases). The V end was cut by 2 bases, the J end by 5 bases, with 8 bases between. Germline CDR1 SGDLS, CDR2 YYNGEE. The CDR3 has 13 residues. CDR3 sequence reads: CASSVDSDQPQHF. The CDR3 nucleotides are TGTGCCAGCAGCGTGGACAGCGATCAGCCCCAGCATTTT.

The V and J genes are TRBV5-6 and TRBJ2-7; 14 nucleotides line up with TRBD2. This CDR3 spans 18 amino acids. Losses at the gene ends were 4 bases for V and 0 bases for J; bases not matched to a gene: 9. CDR1 SGHDT and CDR2 YYEEEE come from the germline V gene. The CDR3 nucleotides read TGTGCCAGCAGCCCTGGACTAGCGGGAGGTCCAAGCTCCTACGAGCAGTACTTC. Protein: CASSPGLAGGPSSYEQYF.

The chain carries TRBV28 and TRBJ2-7; D perhaps matches TRBD1 (6 bases). V lost 3 bases, J lost 0 bases, and 12 bases lay in between. The CDR3 runs to 15 residues. From germline, CDR1 is MDHEN and CDR2 SYDVKM. CDR3 loop: CASSFMGQNSYEQYF. The CDR3 DNA reads TGTGCCAGCAGTTTCATGGGACAAAACTCCTACGAGCAGTACTTC.

The rearrangement uses TRBV5-1 and TRBJ1-2; D is ambiguous. Germline V gives CDR1 SGHRS, CDR2 YFSETQ. V was trimmed by 2 bases and J by 3 bases, leaving 20 bases between them. The CDR3 extends over 17 amino acids. The CDR3 sequence is CASSLFRATPVDYGYTF. CDR3 sequence (DNA): TGCGCCAGCAGCTTATTTCGGGCAACGCCTGTAGACTATGGCTACACCTTC.

The chain is built from TRBV6-1 and TRBJ1-2, with D possibly matching TRBD1 (5 bases). The CDR3 totals 12 residues. From germline, CDR1 is MNHNS and CDR2 SASEGT. V was shortened by 4 bases and J by 7 bases, with 10 bases between the two germline ends. The CDR3 loop reads CASSVFRGGYTF. The CDR3 coding sequence is TGTGCCAGCAGTGTCTTTAGGGGTGGCTACACCTTC.

This chain joins TRBV5-4 and TRBJ2-7; 8 bases match TRBD2. The CDR3 is 16 amino acids. V was clipped by 0 bases and J by 2 bases; unmatched bases: 7. In germline, CDR1 is SGHNT, CDR2 YYREEE (reference sequence). CDR3 nucleotide sequence: TGTGCCAGCAGCTTGGGTGGTAGCGGGGCCACCTACGAGCAGTACTTC. Protein product: CASSLGGSGATYEQYF. Drawing the rest from reference TRBV5-4 and TRBJ2-7, the complete variable domain is ETGVTQSPTHLIKTRGQQVTLRCSSQSGHNTVSWYQQALGQGPQFIFQYYREEENGRGNFPPRFSGLQFPNYSSELNVNALELDDSALYLCASSLGGSGATYEQYFGPGTRLTVT.

The chain couples TRBV7-9 to TRBJ2-7; 7 nucleotides match TRBD2. The junction had 12 bases not matched to a gene; V was cut back by 7 bases and J by 0 bases. The V gene's germline CDR1 is SEHNR and CDR2 FQNEAQ (reference sequence). The CDR3 is 16 residues long. CDR3 nucleotide sequence: TGTGCCAGCACCCTATCCGGGACTAAAAACTCCTACGAGCAGTACTTC. It translates to CASTLSGTKNSYEQYF.

The chain joins TRBV29-1 to TRBJ1-1, with D uncertain. This CDR3 spans 12 amino acids. Germline V lookup: CDR1 SQVTM, CDR2 ANQGSEA. With 7 bases removed from V and 5 bases from J, the gap between germline ends came to 14 bases. The CDR3 protein is CSATRLGTEAFF. The CDR3 DNA is TGCAGCGCTACCCGGTTAGGGACTGAAGCTTTCTTT.

The chain is built from TRBV5-1 and TRBJ1-1; D gene uncertain. The CDR3 has 14 amino acids. From germline, CDR1 is SGHRS and CDR2 YFSETQ. V was pared by 2 bases and J by 3 bases, with 11 bases between. In DNA, the CDR3 is TGCGCCAGCAGCTTTTGGGGTGGGGACACTGAAGCTTTCTTT. This codes for CASSFWGGDTEAFF.

Turning to this clone: The sample carries other DNA sequences with the same CDR3. The chain joins TRBV25-1 to TRBJ2-5, with 8 bases aligning to TRBD1. Germline trimming cut 1 base from V and 4 bases from J; bases unmatched to any gene: 2. Looked up from germline, CDR1 is MGHDK and CDR2 is SYGVNS. This CDR3 is built from 14 residues. As DNA, the CDR3 is TGTGCCAGCAGTGAATGGGGGACAGGAGAGACCCAGTACTTC. This sequence encodes CASSEWGTGETQYF. The variable domain in full, completed from reference TRBV25-1 and TRBJ2-5, reads EADIYQTPRYLVIGTGKKITLECSQTMGHDKMYWYQQDPGMELHLIHYSYGVNSTEKGDLSSESTVSRIRTEHFPLTLESARPSHTSQYLCASSEWGTGETQYFGPGTRLLVL.

This chain links TRBV28 with TRBJ2-2; D is unclear. Trimming took 6 bases from V and 0 from J, leaving 8 bases between them. The CDR3 runs to 14 residues. In germline, CDR1 is MDHEN, CDR2 SYDVKM. CDR3 nucleotide sequence: TGTGCCAGCAGCCGAGTTTCGAACACCGGGGAGCTGTTTTTT. Its protein product is CASSRVSNTGELFF.